This entry is about one T cell receptor beta chain. The sample is drawn from a study of control samples from healthy donors and cancer patients. The assay was immunoSEQ multiplex PCR, and TCRdb's table has in-frame clones only and misses some. The sample gives over 150,000 clones, approximately 91% of which show up once; approximately 2% is in the top ten. CDR3 length: 15 residues. Germline CDR1 reads MGHDK; CDR2 reads SYGVNS. Trimming pared 3 bases from V and 0 bases from J, leaving 10 bases between. The chain couples TRBV25-1 to TRBJ2-3, with D possibly being TRBD1 (6 bases). Sequenced material: blood. The clonotype originates from a woman between 40 and 55 years old in good health. CDR3 in amino acids: CASSEGTHSTDTQYF. For the CDR3, the DNA is TGTGCCAGCAGTGAGGGGACACATAGCACAGATACGCAGTATTTT.